This TCR beta chain was found in a study of T cells in tuberculosis. Study-wide results and limits: Some low-affinity tetramer-binding T cells may be absent from this sample.

The method was immunoSEQ multiplex PCR; TCRdb's version includes in-frame clones alone and lacks a portion of them. This repertoire shows 85,000 to 90,000 clones, approximately 90% found once; its top ten account for about 1.9%. Cells were sorted from thawed PBMC rested overnight and stained with GMM-loaded CD1B tetramer, viability dye and anti-CD3. CD1B tetramers were loaded with Rhodococcus equi-derived C32 glucose monomycolate. Before cryopreservation, the sorted PBMC lost their CD14-expressing monocytes. This TCR was sampled from an adult woman with latent tuberculosis. What was sequenced was CD1b-GMM tetramer-negative cells sorted from PBMCs.

CDR3 amino acids: CASSELRQIAYGYTF. The CDR3 DNA reads as TGCGCCAGCAGTGAGTTACGACAGATCGCTTATGGCTACACCTTC. This rearrangement joins TRBV10-1 to TRBJ1-2; tentatively, D is TRBD1 (5 bases). The CDR3 has 15 residues. Germline assignment: CDR1 WNHNN and CDR2 SYGVQD (reference sequence). Trimming pared 1 base from V and 5 bases from J, leaving 14 bases between.